This T cell receptor (beta chain) was found in a study of blood T cell repertoires in COVID-19. Study as a whole: There were acute and convalescent COVID-19 samples, and they came from the United States, Italy and Spain. T cells, B-cell-depleted T cells, or PBMCs supplied cDNA or gDNA.

Cohort 3 recovery required two negative PCRs, clearance, or symptom resolution. V lost 6 bases and J lost 6; bases outside the gene matches: 4. This CDR3 has 13 residues. CDR1 is LGHNA and CDR2 is YNFKEQ in the germline V gene. The protocol was immunoSEQ multiplex PCR, while the TCRdb copy is restricted to in-frame clones and leaves out a portion. The data show about 220,000 clones, with around 90% seen just once and about 2.6% held by the top ten. Material for sequencing was PBMCs or T cells enriched from blood (not recorded which). This sequence was found in a woman younger than 45 who had recovered from COVID-19. The chain is built from TRBV4-2 and TRBJ2-1, with TRBD1 matching over 8 bases. CDR3 protein: CASSHTGGNEQFF. In nucleotides, the CDR3 is TGTGCCAGCAGTCATACAGGGGGCAATGAGCAGTTCTTC.